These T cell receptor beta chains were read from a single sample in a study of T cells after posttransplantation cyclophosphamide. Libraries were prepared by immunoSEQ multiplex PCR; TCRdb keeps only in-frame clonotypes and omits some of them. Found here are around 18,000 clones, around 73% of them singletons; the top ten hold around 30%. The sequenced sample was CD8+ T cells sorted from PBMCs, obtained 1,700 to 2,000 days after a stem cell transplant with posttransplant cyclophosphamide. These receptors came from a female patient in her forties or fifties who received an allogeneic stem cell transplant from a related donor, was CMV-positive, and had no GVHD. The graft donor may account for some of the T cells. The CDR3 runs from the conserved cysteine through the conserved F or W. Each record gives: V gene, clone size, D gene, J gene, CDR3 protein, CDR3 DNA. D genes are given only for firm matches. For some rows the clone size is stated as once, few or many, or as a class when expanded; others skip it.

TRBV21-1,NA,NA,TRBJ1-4,CASSKVWGRNEKLFF,TGTGCCAGCAGCAAAGTTTGGGGGCGAAATGAAAAACTGTTTTTT
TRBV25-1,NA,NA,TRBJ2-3,CASSGVAPTGTDTQYF,TGTGCCAGCAGTGGTGTAGCCCCTACCGGCACAGATACGCAGTATTTT
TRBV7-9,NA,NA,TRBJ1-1,CASSSRSTGWAFF,TGTGCCAGCAGCTCCCGCTCAACAGGGTGGGCTTTCTTT
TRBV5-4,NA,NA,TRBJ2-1,CASSWGDEQFF,TGTGCCAGCAGCTGGGGCGATGAGCAGTTCTTC
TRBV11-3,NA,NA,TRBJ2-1,CASSPSEDQVDNEQFF,TGTGCCAGCAGCCCTTCGGAGGATCAGGTTGACAATGAGCAGTTCTTC
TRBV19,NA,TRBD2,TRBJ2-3,CASSIEWLAGEADTQYF,TGTGCCAGTAGTATAGAGTGGCTAGCGGGGGAGGCAGATACGCAGTATTTT
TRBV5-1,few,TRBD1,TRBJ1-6,CASSDRANSPLHF,TGCGCCAGCAGCGACAGGGCTAATTCACCCCTCCACTTT
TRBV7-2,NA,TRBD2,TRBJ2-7,CASSLGASGGARYEQYF,TGTGCCAGCAGCTTAGGCGCTAGCGGGGGCGCACGCTACGAGCAGTACTTC
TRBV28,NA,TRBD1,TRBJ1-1,CASSFHSGGWTEAFF,TGTGCCAGCAGTTTTCACTCAGGGGGCTGGACTGAAGCTTTCTTT
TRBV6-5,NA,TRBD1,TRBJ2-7,CASSYIGTASYEQYF,TGTGCCAGCAGTTACATCGGGACAGCCTCCTACGAGCAGTACTTC
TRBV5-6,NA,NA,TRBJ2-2,CASSLAGITGELFF,TGTGCCAGCAGCTTGGCCGGTATCACCGGGGAGCTGTTTTTT
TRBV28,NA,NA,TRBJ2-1,CASSFGLNYNEQFF,TGTGCCAGCAGTTTTGGACTAAACTACAATGAGCAGTTCTTC
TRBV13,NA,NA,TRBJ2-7,CASSSGQTFEQYF,TGTGCCAGCAGCTCGGGACAAACTTTCGAGCAGTACTTC
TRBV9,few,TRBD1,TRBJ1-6,CASSVEGQGESSYNSPLHF,TGTGCCAGCAGCGTTGAGGGACAGGGCGAGAGCTCCTATAATTCACCCCTCCACTTT
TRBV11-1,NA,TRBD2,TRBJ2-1,CASSWLAGGPGEQFF,TGTGCCAGCAGTTGGTTAGCGGGGGGGCCAGGTGAGCAGTTCTTC
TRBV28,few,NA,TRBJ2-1,CASSLEGEAYNEQFF,TGTGCCAGCAGCCTCGAGGGGGAAGCCTACAATGAGCAGTTCTTC
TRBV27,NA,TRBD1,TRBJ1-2,CASRPQGPNYGYTF,TGTGCCAGCAGGCCACAGGGGCCTAACTATGGCTACACCTTC
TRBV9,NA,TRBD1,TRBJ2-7,CASSEGQGASYEQYF,TGTGCCAGCAGCGAGGGACAGGGCGCCTCCTACGAGCAGTACTTC
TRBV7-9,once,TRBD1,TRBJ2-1,CASSLVGTEAYNEQFF,TGTGCCAGCAGCTTGGTGGGGACAGAGGCCTACAATGAGCAGTTCTTC
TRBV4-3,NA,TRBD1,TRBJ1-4,CASSHGTGGGEKLFF,TGCGCCAGCAGCCACGGGACAGGAGGAGGGGAAAAACTGTTTTTT
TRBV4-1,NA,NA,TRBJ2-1,CASSHTWGSGVFGFEQFF,TGCGCCAGCAGCCATACATGGGGTTCAGGGGTTTTCGGTTTTGAGCAGTTCTTC
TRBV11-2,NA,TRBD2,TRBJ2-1,CASSSWTSGGETYNEQFF,TGTGCCAGCAGCTCTTGGACTAGCGGGGGGGAAACCTACAATGAGCAGTTCTTC
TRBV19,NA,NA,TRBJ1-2,CASSLGGGNVYGYTF,TGTGCCAGTAGCCTGGGCGGCGGGAACGTCTATGGCTACACCTTC
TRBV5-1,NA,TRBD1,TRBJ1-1,CASSPWGRGRTEAFF,TGCGCCAGCAGCCCCTGGGGCAGGGGGCGGACTGAAGCTTTCTTT
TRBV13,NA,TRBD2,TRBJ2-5,CASSATSGETQYF,TGTGCCAGCAGCGCGACTAGCGGGGAGACCCAGTACTTC
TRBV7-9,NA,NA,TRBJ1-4,CASSLRGGEEKLFF,TGTGCCAGCAGCTTACGGGGGGGGGAGGAAAAACTGTTTTTT